The rows below give T cell receptor beta chains drawn from one sample of a study of blood T cell repertoires in COVID-19. Assay used: immunoSEQ multiplex PCR; TCRdb lists only in-frame clones, some missing. The repertoire holds about 140,000 clones, with about 83% as singletons. The sample was peripheral blood. These receptors were taken from a woman between 35 and 50 years old with acute or convalescent COVID-19. Both conserved end residues are part of each CDR3. A D gene is named only where the DNA matches it firmly. Size values are once, few and many counts, or a class for expanded clones, and some rows have none.

d_call,clone_size,j_call,v_call,cdr3_aa,cdr3_nt
-,-,TRBJ2-7,TRBV7-2,CASSLVLGGSYEQYF,TGTGCCAGCAGCTTAGTCCTCGGGGGCTCCTACGAGCAGTACTTC
TRBD1,-,TRBJ2-7,TRBV30,CAWIEDRGPGWGEQYF,TGTGCCTGGATAGAGGACAGGGGCCCTGGTTGGGGGGAGCAGTACTTC
-,-,TRBJ2-3,TRBV4-2,CASSQEGGTNVADTQYF,TGTGCCAGCAGCCAAGAGGGGGGGACAAACGTCGCAGATACGCAGTATTTT
-,-,TRBJ1-1,TRBV9,CASSVVPNTEAFF,TGTGCCAGCAGCGTAGTTCCTAACACTGAAGCTTTCTTT
TRBD1,-,TRBJ2-5,TRBV4-3,CASSQDPRTTGTETQYF,TGCGCCAGCAGCCAAGACCCCCGAACGACAGGGACAGAGACCCAGTACTTC
-,-,TRBJ2-7,TRBV5-1,CASSFQAGENEQYF,TGCGCCAGCAGCTTCCAGGCAGGGGAGAACGAGCAGTACTTC
TRBD2,once,TRBJ2-7,TRBV27,CASRLLAGLPYEQYF,TGTGCCAGCAGACTTCTAGCGGGTTTACCCTACGAGCAGTACTTC
-,-,TRBJ2-3,TRBV9,CASSVVPGGADTQYF,TGTGCCAGCAGCGTAGTACCCGGAGGCGCAGATACGCAGTATTTT
-,once,TRBJ2-1,TRBV15,CATSRKPQDSYNEQFF,TGTGCCACCAGCAGGAAACCACAGGATTCCTACAATGAGCAGTTCTTC
-,-,TRBJ1-2,TRBV20-1,CSATPGAGYTF,TGCAGTGCCACCCCAGGGGCGGGCTACACCTTC
-,-,TRBJ1-2,TRBV27,CASSLAGGDGYTF,TGTGCCAGCAGTTTAGCTGGAGGGGATGGCTACACCTTC
TRBD2,-,TRBJ2-5,TRBV5-1,CASKLAGVETQYF,TGCGCCAGCAAGCTAGCGGGGGTTGAGACCCAGTACTTC
-,-,TRBJ2-3,TRBV10-3,CAISESLTDTQYF,TGTGCCATCAGTGAGTCTTTAACAGATACGCAGTATTTT
-,-,TRBJ2-3,TRBV7-9,CASSFAFSVPTDTQYF,TGTGCCAGCAGCTTCGCTTTCTCAGTTCCCACAGATACGCAGTATTTT
-,-,TRBJ2-3,TRBV5-6,CASSFSGTDTQYF,TGTGCCAGCAGCTTTTCGGGCACAGATACGCAGTATTTT
-,-,TRBJ2-4,TRBV10-2,CASTLGDIQYF,TGCGCCAGCACCCTCGGGGACATTCAGTACTTC
TRBD2,-,TRBJ2-3,TRBV6-8,CASSHERVGLAGGSGTDTQYF,TGTGCCAGCAGTCACGAGCGGGTAGGACTAGCGGGCGGCTCAGGCACAGATACGCAGTATTTT
-,once,TRBJ2-1,TRBV18,CASSPRGIEQFF,TGTGCCAGCTCACCCCGGGGAATCGAGCAGTTCTTC
TRBD1,-,TRBJ1-2,TRBV5-1,CASSLSTGSYGYTF,TGCGCCAGCAGCTTGTCGACAGGGTCCTATGGCTACACCTTC
-,few,TRBJ2-2,TRBV11-2,CASSTRGGATNTGELFF,TGTGCCAGCAGCACCCGAGGGGGGGCTACGAACACCGGGGAGCTGTTTTTT
TRBD2,-,TRBJ2-5,TRBV7-3,CASSLGLAGVGGQETQYF,TGTGCCAGCAGCTTAGGACTAGCGGGAGTCGGGGGCCAAGAGACCCAGTACTTC
TRBD1,-,TRBJ2-7,TRBV5-1,CASSFQGVWDEQYF,TGCGCCAGCAGCTTCCAGGGGGTATGGGACGAGCAGTACTTC
TRBD1,-,TRBJ1-2,TRBV5-5,CASSSTGDPNYGYTF,TGTGCCAGCAGCTCGACAGGGGACCCTAACTATGGCTACACCTTC
-,-,TRBJ1-6,TRBV6-2/TRBV6-3,CASSYGQGKNSPLHF,TGTGCCAGCAGTTACGGGCAGGGGAAGAATTCACCCCTCCACTTT